This T cell receptor beta chain came from a study of vaccination and CD4 T cells after COVID-19. Across the study: Blood was drawn a median around 74 days post second dose, range 14 to 241.

This clonotype has more than one count but fewer than ten. As yet, its antigen is unknown. Specified treatment: approximately 11-day PBMC culture with coronavirus spike peptide pools or control peptides (ViraFEST assay). ViraFEST grew antigen-specific T cells using peptide pools, then sequenced TCRs. Two million PBMCs went into each well for culture with around 9.2 IU/ml IL-2 and 10 ug/ml peptide pools. The study, taken as a whole, reports: Spike mono-reactive status applied to 304 of 307 vaccine-specific clones in convalescent patients.

Sequenced with the Oncomine TCR Beta short-read assay was DNA taken from cultured CD4+ T cells. Via MiXCR, TCRdb re-called the PCR reads, giving one row per CDR3 protein. Among 9,900 or so distinct CDR3 sequences, about 31% were seen once, and the ten largest hold approximately 14%. This receptor was identified in a human donor who had recovered from COVID-19. The source was CD4+ T cells from blood, cultured in vitro, collected after SARS-CoV-2 vaccination.

The CDR3 is CASSDHGQRDTEAFF. CDR3 in DNA: TGCGCCAGCAGTGACCACGGACAGAGGGACACTGAAGCTTTCTTT. The rearrangement joins TRBV10-1 to TRBJ1-1, with TRBD1 as a possible D gene (6 bases). The CDR3 covers 15 residues. Germline assignment: CDR1 WNHNN and CDR2 SYGVQD (reference sequence). Trimming pared 3 bases from V and 3 bases from J, leaving 14 bases between.